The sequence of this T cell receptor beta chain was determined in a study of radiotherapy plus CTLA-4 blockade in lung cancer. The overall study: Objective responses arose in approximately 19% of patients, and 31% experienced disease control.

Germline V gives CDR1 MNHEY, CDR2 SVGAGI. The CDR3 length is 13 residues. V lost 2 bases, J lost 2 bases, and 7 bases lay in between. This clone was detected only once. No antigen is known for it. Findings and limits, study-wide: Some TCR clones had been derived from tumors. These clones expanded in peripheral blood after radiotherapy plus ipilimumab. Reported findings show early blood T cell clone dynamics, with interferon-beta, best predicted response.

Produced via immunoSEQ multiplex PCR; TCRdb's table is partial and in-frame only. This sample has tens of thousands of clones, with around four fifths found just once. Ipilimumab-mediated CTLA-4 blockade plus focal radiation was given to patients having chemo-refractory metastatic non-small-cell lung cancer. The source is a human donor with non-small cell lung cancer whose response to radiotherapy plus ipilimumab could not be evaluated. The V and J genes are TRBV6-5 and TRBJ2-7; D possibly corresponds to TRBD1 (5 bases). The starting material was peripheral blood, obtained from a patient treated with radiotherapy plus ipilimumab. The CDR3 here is CASSYGRAYEQYF. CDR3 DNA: TGTGCCAGCAGTTACGGCAGGGCCTACGAGCAGTACTTC.